This TCR beta chain was documented in a study of shared clonotypes between healthy human individuals. V was shortened by 0 bases and J by 6 bases, with 13 bases between the two germline ends. Germline loops: CDR1 KGHSH, CDR2 LQKENI. The CDR3 sequence is 15 residues long. The repertoire was sequenced with immunoSEQ multiplex PCR; TCRdb's copy has only in-frame clones and lacks some. The data hold 1 million to 1.3 million clones, with approximately 80% observed a single time. Every one of the donors was a Caucasian adult that lived in Nashville, Tennessee. The chain has TRBV18 and TRBJ2-3, with no clear D. Sequenced: memory CD4+ T cells from PBMCs. Described subset: CD45RA-negative fraction. The TCR was taken from a man aged 18 to 29 in good health. Some clones in this sample may be carry-over from other donors' samples. CDR3 in amino acids: CASSPPYGIGDTQYF. In DNA form, the CDR3 reads TGTGCCAGCTCACCACCATACGGAATTGGGGATACGCAGTATTTT.